Detailed here is one T cell receptor beta chain. Its target is not known. The data are from a study of immune evolution from preneoplasia to lung adenocarcinoma. Study observations and caveats: Top clone share appeared to fall from AAH through AIS, MIA, adenocarcinoma. T cell clonality was higher in KRAS-mutant than EGFR-mutant or wild-type nodules.

The table came from immunoSEQ multiplex PCR; TCRdb's copy has only in-frame clones and leaves some out. Of under 3,000 clones detected, roughly 88% appear once; the ten largest clones hold under 3%. Germline assignment: CDR1 WSHSY and CDR2 SAAADI. V lost 2 bases and J 16 bases, leaving 21 bases between the germline ends. CDR3 size: 14 residues. The sequence was obtained from a person aged 70 to 79 with lung adenocarcinoma. Source material: FFPE atypical adenomatous hyperplasia tissue from the lung. Specified subset: atypical adenomatous hyperplasia (AAH), lung preneoplasia. The gene calls are TRBV10-2 and TRBJ2-4, with D unclear. The CDR3 loop reads CASSEIVSKGIGYF. The CDR3 DNA is TGCGCCAGCAGTGAGATAGTTTCCAAGGGAATAGGATACTTC.